The 22 T cell receptor beta chains below all came from one sample that was sequenced in a study of T cells in Graves' hyperthyroidism and ophthalmopathy. The investigators amplified TCR beta CDR3 regions from RNA transcripts. TCR CDR3 underwent first-round RT-PCR with the HTBI primer set. TCRdb called the multiplex PCR reads again in MiXCR, with one record for every CDR3 protein. Among approximately 740,000 distinct CDR3 sequences listed, about 15% were seen once. What was sequenced was blood. Every receptor here comes from a woman aged 18-35 years with Graves' hyperthyroidism.

This clonotype was seen just once. The chain recombines TRBV4-1 with TRBJ1-1; D is unclear. With 0 bases removed from V and 3 bases from J, the gap between germline ends came to 14 bases. Germline V gene sequence: CDR1 MGHRA, CDR2 YSYEKL. The CDR3 is made up of 16 amino acids. The DNA for the CDR3 is TGCGCCAGCAGCCAAGATGGGTGGGGTGGAGACACTGAAGCTTTCTTT. Its translation: CASSQDGWGGDTEAFF.

There are many counts of this clonotype. The V and J genes are TRBV7-8 and TRBJ2-3; 14 bases are a match to TRBD2. The junction had 6 bases not matched to a gene; V was cut back by 1 base and J by 9 bases. The germline gives CDR1 SGHVS, CDR2 FQNEAQ. The CDR3 totals 16 residues. The CDR3 sequence: CASSLGGGLAGVTQYF. The CDR3, as DNA: TGTGCCAGCAGCTTAGGGGGGGGACTAGCGGGAGTCACGCAGTATTTT.

The chain uses TRBV7-3 and TRBJ2-2; D gene unclear. The V gene's germline CDR1 is SGHTA and CDR2 FQGTGA. The CDR3 has 14 residues. Trimming left V 5 bases short and J 5 bases short, with 12 bases between. The CDR3 here is CASSLQAGTGELFF. CDR3 bases: TGTGCCAGCAGCCTCCAGGCTGGAACCGGGGAGCTGTTTTTT. Filled out from reference TRBV7-3 and TRBJ2-2, the complete variable domain reads GAGVSQTPSNKVTEKGKYVELRCDPISGHTALYWYRQSLGQGPEFLIYFQGTGAADDSGLPNDRFFAVRPEGSVSTLKIQRTERGDSAVYLCASSLQAGTGELFFGEGSRLTVL.

The genes are TRBV20-1 and TRBJ2-6; D remains ambiguous. Trimming took off 5 bases at V and 0 bases at J, with 5 bases between the two ends. Germline V CDR1 and CDR2: DFQATT, SNEGSKA (reference sequence). This CDR3 is built from 13 residues. The chain's CDR3 is CSAFYSGANVLTF. The CDR3 DNA follows: TGCAGTGCTTTCTACTCTGGGGCCAACGTCCTGACTTTC.

This clonotype was seen many times. This sequence joins TRBV11-2 and TRBJ1-4; D ambiguous. CDR1 and CDR2 (germline): SGHAT, FQNNGV. V lost 1 base to trimming and J lost 0 bases, with 12 bases between them. The CDR3 contains 17 residues. The CDR3 region is CASSLGPAWATNEKLFF. CDR3 in DNA: TGTGCCAGCAGCTTAGGCCCGGCCTGGGCAACTAATGAAAAACTGTTTTTT.

This clonotype was detected a few times. This chain uses TRBV7-2 with TRBJ1-5; TRBD1 might be the D (5 bases). The CDR3 contains 14 residues. Between the trimmed V and J ends, which lost 6 bases and 4 bases, there was a span of 13 bases. Per germline, CDR1 SGHTA and CDR2 FQGNSA. Here the CDR3 reads CASSFPGLNQPQHF. In DNA form, the CDR3 reads TGTGCCAGCAGTTTTCCGGGACTAAATCAGCCCCAGCATTTT.

V is TRBV7-9 and J is TRBJ2-2; 16 bases align to TRBD2. The CDR3 loop spans 21 amino acids. Germline loops: CDR1 SEHNR, CDR2 FQNEAQ (reference sequence). Trimming at V came to 4 bases and at J to 4 bases, leaving 15 bases not matched to a gene. The CDR3: CASSSHPPGLAGGPTTGELFF. CDR3 DNA: TGTGCCAGCAGCTCCCACCCCCCGGGACTAGCGGGAGGGCCTACCACCGGGGAGCTGTTTTTT.

This clonotype has ten or more counts. V and J are TRBV10-3 and TRBJ1-1; no firm D call. The CDR3 consists of 12 residues. Germline-derived CDR1 and CDR2 are ENHRY and SYGVKD. Trimming took off 4 bases at V and 2 bases at J, with 5 bases between the two ends. The CDR3 sequence is CAISGSNTEAFF. The CDR3 nucleotides read TGTGCCATCAGTGGTAGTAACACTGAAGCTTTCTTT.

This clonotype was detected ten times or more. V and J are TRBV7-8 and TRBJ1-2, with a possible D match to TRBD1 (6 bases). Trimming took off 4 bases at V and 4 bases at J, with 19 bases between the two ends. The germline V gene encodes CDR1 SGHVS and CDR2 FQNEAQ. The CDR3 contains 16 residues. CDR3 sequence (DNA): TGTGCCAGCAGCTCCGACGCCGCGGGACAAGTCTATGGCTACACCTTC. Translation: CASSSDAAGQVYGYTF.

This clonotype has at least ten counts. This chain links TRBV12-3 or TRBV12-4 with TRBJ2-1; 14 positions agree with TRBD2. The CDR3 runs to 15 residues. The V gene end was trimmed by 6 bases and the J gene end by 10 bases; junction bases not matched to a gene: 8. The DNA of the CDR3 is TGTGCCAGCAGCGGCGGGACTAGCGGGAGACGCGAGCAGTTCTTC. This sequence encodes CASSGGTSGRREQFF.

This clonotype was seen many times. This sequence joins TRBV7-9 and TRBJ2-3; 7 nucleotides line up with TRBD1. Germline CDR1 is SEHNR and CDR2 is FQNEAQ (reference sequence). The CDR3 is 15 amino acids. Trimming cost V 3 bases and J 1 base; bases outside gene matches: 4. The CDR3 loop is CASSFVQGGTDTQYF. The CDR3 DNA sequence: TGTGCCAGCAGCTTCGTCCAGGGGGGCACAGATACGCAGTATTTT.

The chain's CDR3 is CASRIWARRGLTGELFF. CDR3 DNA sequence: TGTGCCAGCCGGATATGGGCGCGGCGGGGGTTAACCGGGGAGCTGTTTTTT. The rearrangement joins TRBV12-3 or TRBV12-4 to TRBJ2-2, with 7 bases identical to TRBD2. The ends lost 8 bases at V and 5 bases at J; junction bases unmatched: 17. The CDR3 is 17 amino acids.

The rearrangement links TRBV9 to TRBJ2-1; 8 nucleotides match TRBD2. CDR1 is SGDLS, CDR2 YYNGEE, per germline. This CDR3 spans 15 amino acids. V was clipped by 4 bases and J by 2 bases; unmatched bases: 5. The CDR3 sequence is CASSKSGSPYNEQFF. The DNA for the CDR3 is TGTGCCAGCAGCAAGAGCGGGAGCCCCTACAATGAGCAGTTCTTC.

The sample holds many counts of this clonotype. The chain uses TRBV3-1 and TRBJ2-5; 7 bases fit TRBD2. Losses at the gene ends were 1 base for V and 14 bases for J; bases not matched to a gene: 4. Germline V lookup: CDR1 LGHDT, CDR2 YNNKEL (reference sequence). This CDR3 region has 11 residues. CDR3 protein: CASSQGGSPYF. The CDR3 DNA sequence: TGTGCCAGCAGCCAAGGCGGGAGCCCATACTTC.

The sample holds a few counts of this clonotype. DNA for the CDR3: TGCGCCAGCAGCGTGGGACAGACGGCCTATGGCTACACCTTC. As protein: CASSVGQTAYGYTF. The chain is built from TRBV5-1 and TRBJ1-2; 7 bases are a match to TRBD1. The CDR3 totals 14 residues. V lost 4 bases to trimming and J lost 4 bases; unmatched junction nucleotides: 7. Germline lookup yields CDR1 SGHRS and CDR2 YFSETQ.

This clonotype turned up a few times. V is TRBV7-9 and J is TRBJ2-1, with 11 positions matching TRBD2. The CDR3 has 14 amino acids. The germline gives CDR1 SEHNR, CDR2 FQNEAQ (reference sequence). With 5 bases clipped from V and 15 bases from J, the junction kept 12 bases outside the gene matches. DNA of the CDR3: TGTGCCAGCAGCGGGGGACTAGCGGACCTCAGGCGGTTCTTC. This codes for CASSGGLADLRRFF.

This clonotype occurred many times. The V call is TRBV7-8, the J call TRBJ1-1, with 7 nucleotides matching TRBD1. This CDR3 contains 14 residues. Looked up from germline, CDR1 is SGHVS and CDR2 is FQNEAQ. J gave up 5 bases and V 4 bases, and 7 bases lay outside the gene matches. The CDR3 coding sequence is TGTGCCAGCAGCTGGGCAGGGGGTATAACTGAAGCTTTCTTT. It specifies CASSWAGGITEAFF.

There are many counts of this clonotype. This chain joins TRBV6-4 and TRBJ2-1; 7 bases match TRBD2. The germline gives CDR1 MRHNA, CDR2 SNTAGT. The CDR3 runs to 16 residues. Trimming removed 4 bases from V and 8 bases from J; junction bases left unmatched: 14. The CDR3 DNA is TGTGCCAGCAGTGTCTCTTTTGGGGGAGGGCGAGATGAGCAGTTCTTC. Translated, it gives CASSVSFGGGRDEQFF.

This clonotype was seen repeatedly, ten times or more. The chain has TRBV29-1 and TRBJ2-6; tentative D call: TRBD2 (5 bases). V was pared by 4 bases and J by 0 bases, with 19 bases between. The CDR3 contains 18 residues. Germline-derived CDR1 and CDR2 are SQVTM and ANQGSEA. This CDR3 is CSVASGKRGISGANVLTF. The CDR3, as DNA: TGCAGCGTTGCATCTGGGAAACGGGGAATCTCTGGGGCCAACGTCCTGACTTTC.

This clonotype was recorded many times. The chain employs TRBV3-1 and TRBJ1-5, with no clear D. The germline V gene has CDR1 LGHDT and CDR2 YNNKEL (reference sequence). The V gene lost 4 bases and the J gene lost 4 bases, with 5 bases spanning the gap. This CDR3 has 12 residues. Written as DNA, the CDR3 is TGTGCCAGCAGCCGAGATAATCAGCCCCAGCATTTT. Its protein product is CASSRDNQPQHF.

The gene calls are TRBV7-9 and TRBJ2-5; 7 nucleotides agree with TRBD1. Looked up from germline, CDR1 is SEHNR and CDR2 is FQNEAQ (reference sequence). Unmatched junction bases numbered 15, after V lost 6 bases and J lost 5 bases. The CDR3 has 16 amino acids. CDR3 region: CASSYLDRENKETQYF. The CDR3 bases are TGTGCCAGCAGTTACCTTGACAGGGAGAATAAGGAGACCCAGTACTTC.

Only a few counts were recorded for this clonotype. The rearrangement uses TRBV29-1 and TRBJ1-1, with 7 bases lining up with TRBD1. The trim removed 7 bases at V and 6 bases at J, leaving 11 bases unmatched. There are 13 residues in the CDR3. Germline CDR1 SQVTM, CDR2 ANQGSEA. The CDR3 nucleotides are TGCAGCGCCCAGCGCGACAGGGAGGCTGAAGCTTTCTTT. Its translation: CSAQRDREAEAFF.